The rows below give T cell receptor beta chains drawn from one sample of a study of blood T cell repertoires in COVID-19. Here immunoSEQ multiplex PCR was the method, and the copy in TCRdb shows in-frame clones only, minus some. The sample has about 150,000 clones; around nine tenths are singletons. Sequencing input: peripheral blood. The receptors were gathered from a woman older than 75 with COVID-19, enrolled during active disease. The conserved cysteine and the conserved F or W are not part of the CDR3 here. Some rows mark clone size as missing; the rest say once, few, many or name a class of expanded clone.

abundance	v_gene	j_gene	CDR3aa
NA	TRBV7-9	TRBJ1-1	ASSFGTGMNTEAF
NA	TRBV3-1/TRBV3-2	TRBJ1-2	ASSQHGARYT
NA	TRBV27	TRBJ2-7	ASKSSGSFYEQY
few	TRBV7-3	TRBJ2-3	ASSFGPTDTQY
few	TRBV18	TRBJ1-1	ASSPIPTGNPNTEAF
NA	TRBV7-8	TRBJ2-2	ASSLVPSGRRSGELF
NA	TRBV15	TRBJ2-6	ATSRFISSGANVLT
NA	TRBV2	TRBJ2-7	ASKWTDFSYEQY
once	TRBV28	TRBJ1-1	ASSPTVAEAF
NA	TRBV3-1/TRBV3-2	TRBJ2-5	ASSQAGSGRGETQY
NA	TRBV28	TRBJ2-5	ASSSPGALETQY
once	TRBV6-5	TRBJ2-3	ASSYSTAASTDTQY
NA	TRBV28	TRBJ2-1	ASSLRLLVYNEQF
NA	TRBV18	TRBJ2-7	ASSLSQGAYEQY
NA	TRBV11-3	TRBJ2-1	ASSYYGSSYNEQF
few	TRBV18	TRBJ2-2	ASSPYLAGPNTGELF
NA	TRBV6-2/TRBV6-3	TRBJ2-1	ASSTGVEQF
NA	TRBV9	TRBJ2-3	ASSVGHMGQGPLY
NA	TRBV5-6	TRBJ1-2	ASSFGRGGGYT
NA	TRBV20-1	TRBJ1-6	SASWAPQGNLH
NA	TRBV6-2/TRBV6-3	TRBJ2-7	ASSYGDRGKQY
NA	TRBV29-1	TRBJ2-5	SVDWLAGAETQY
NA	TRBV20-1	TRBJ1-2	SASARGTTIANYGYT
NA	TRBV7-9	TRBJ2-1	ASESGGRTYNEQF
NA	TRBV28	TRBJ1-1	ASSSTIPGISMNTEAF
NA	TRBV11-2	TRBJ2-7	ASSLTGGPYEQY
NA	TRBV10-3	TRBJ2-1	AISDPGTGYNEQF
NA	TRBV28	TRBJ1-2	ASSQLANYGYT
NA	TRBV10-3	TRBJ1-2	AISESNSPVYGYT
NA	TRBV7-2	TRBJ1-1	ASSQQSSTGTEAF
NA	TRBV19	TRBJ2-2	ASSTQGSLVEWELF